These T cell receptor beta chains were read from a single sample in a study of cytomegalovirus exposure and HLA in healthy donors. Sequenced by immunoSEQ multiplex PCR; TCRdb stores in-frame clones only, minus some. The data hold 150,000 to 250,000 clones, with more than 75% observed a single time. The sequencing input was PBMCs. The receptors derive from a woman in her forties or fifties in good health and CMV-seropositive. Each CDR3 is given with its conserved first and last residue.

v_call cdr3_aa
TRBV5-1 CASSLLRGPTSYEQYF
TRBV4-1 CASSQARVGANGLTF
TRBV7-9 CASSLKGARMGEGYEQYF
TRBV29-1 CSVEDGLLRGTEAFF
TRBV19 CASSIGRTKAHNEQFF
TRBV6-5 CASSYGSNQPQHF
TRBV7-9 CASSLTVGTGGYTF
TRBV9 CASSVGGQGAAGELFF
TRBV18 CASSPAGGSADF
TRBV2 CASSESQAGGTDTQYF
TRBV6-6 CASSLAGVNYEQYF
TRBV7-9 CASSHPSGQFSTTNEKLFF
TRBV13 CASSPNGVKGRETQYF
TRBV13 CASRFTGSSARPGDTIYF
TRBV30 CAWDASGTSIAHEQYF
TRBV28 CASSGDRAGETQYF
TRBV19 CASSLSTGRNEKLFF
TRBV27 CASRSGGVETQYF
TRBV9 CAGSASLGGGPQHF
TRBV10-3 CAISGQGNDQPQHF
TRBV7-9 CASSYQPWGVTGSNSPLHF
TRBV29-1 CSVGRGETQYF
TRBV28 CASSEAGLSYEQYF
TRBV19 CASRSRAAQETQYF
TRBV19 CASSPQGSQPQHF
TRBV7-2 CASSPQGWNEQFF
TRBV6-1 CASSATSGSSMDTQYF